The clone carrying this T cell receptor (beta chain) appeared a few times. The CDR3 has 15 residues. Trimming removed 1 base from V and 8 bases from J; junction bases left unmatched: 6. Germline CDR1 is MNHNS and CDR2 is SASEGT. The data derive from a study of blood T cell repertoires in COVID-19. Across the study: PBMCs, B-cell-depleted T cells, or T cells were the source of the cDNA or gDNA that made up the material.

Under the authors' procedure: Amplified reference gene primers provided the basis for estimating nucleated cell counts. Method: immunoSEQ multiplex PCR; TCRdb's copy keeps in-frame clones and lacks some. That table furnishes V, J and clone size, whereas the DNA furnished D and trimming. This table has roughly 220,000 clones, 84% appearing once. This TCR derives from a woman aged 55-70 years with acute or convalescent COVID-19. V is TRBV6-1 and J is TRBJ2-3, with 10 bases that match TRBD2. Sequencing used peripheral blood. The CDR3 spells CASSEEAGGVGTQYF. The CDR3, as DNA: TGTGCCAGCAGTGAAGAAGCGGGGGGGGTCGGTACGCAGTATTTT.